This T cell receptor beta chain was profiled in a study of CD8+CD57+ T cells in acquired aplastic anemia. Across the study: The sorted CD4+ and CD8+ cells yielded an average approximately 3.2 ug of DNA. As sequenced from healthy donors, CD4+ cells averaged around 11 million reads. The study's findings and limits: Patients and controls shared some 29 CD8+ CDR3 sequences, which appeared highly expressed in patients and within their immunodominant clones.

Profiling that covered TCR beta VDJ and CDR3 relied on genomic DNA as its template. MiXCR, run by TCRdb on the reads, gives a single entry per CDR3 protein. The sample holds roughly 81,000 distinct CDR3 sequences; around 44% are singletons and the top ten take around 63%. In this sample, this clonotype turned up once. The antigen remains unidentified. Trimming took 5 bases from V and 10 from J; bases not matched to a gene: 14. The V gene's germline CDR1 is SGHAT and CDR2 FQDESV (reference sequence). The CDR3 has 17 residues. The V and J genes are TRBV11-1 and TRBJ2-5, with 15 positions matching TRBD2. The specimen was sorted CD4+, CD8+, or CD8+CD57+ T cells (not recorded which) from PBMCs. This receptor was identified in a human donor in good health, serving as a control. The CDR3 loop reads CASSPRGLAGGFGVQYF. The DNA of the CDR3 is TGTGCCAGCAGCCCAAGGGGACTAGCGGGGGGTTTTGGTGTCCAGTACTTC.